A single sample is the source of the 9 T cell receptor beta chains below, sequenced in a study of neurological immune-mediated disorders. TCRdb itself ran the 5' RACE reads through MiXCR, one entry per CDR3 protein. This sample yields approximately 50,000 distinct CDR3 sequences, of which 9% to 12% are seen a single time; approximately 5.3% belongs to the top ten. The sequenced sample was PBMCs. Receptors were obtained from a man aged 70-80 years with HTLV-1-associated myelopathy (HAM/TSP).

Many counts were recorded for this clonotype. The chain links TRBV21-1 to TRBJ1-5; TRBD1 is taken as the D call from the table, unchecked against the DNA. TRBV21-1 corresponds to a pseudogene. The CDR3 consists of 20 residues. The CDR3 sequence: CADLGPEDSRWGASNQPQHF. The CDR3 DNA is TGTGCCGACCTTGGACCAGAGGACTCACGATGGGGCGCCAGCAATCAGCCCCAGCATTTT.

This clonotype has ten or more counts. V gene TRBV7-2 combines with J gene TRBJ2-7, with D unresolved. CDR1 and CDR2 (germline): SGHTA, FQGNSA. The CDR3 sequence is 11 residues long. Trimming removed 4 bases from V and 6 bases from J, with 7 bases in between. The chain's CDR3 is CASSWSAEQYF. CDR3 nucleotides: TGTGCCAGCAGCTGGTCGGCCGAGCAGTACTTC. Complete variable domain (other parts from reference TRBV7-2 and TRBJ2-7): GAGVSQSPSNKVTEKGKDVELRCDPISGHTALYWYRQSLGQGLEFLIYFQGNSAPDKSGLPSDRFSAERTGGSVSTLTIQRTQQEDSAVYLCASSWSAEQYFGPGTRLTVT.

This clonotype showed up many times. V gene TRBV6-2 or TRBV6-3 combines with J gene TRBJ2-5; D is perhaps TRBD2 (5 bases). Trimming took 8 bases from V and 2 from J, leaving 21 bases between them. The CDR3 length is 16 residues. Germline values: CDR1 MNHEY, CDR2 SVGEGT. CDR3 region: CASLPASGLRQETQYF. CDR3 nucleotide sequence: TGTGCCAGCCTACCCGCATCCGGACTCCGGCAAGAGACCCAGTACTTC.

This clonotype came up many times. This rearrangement joins TRBV28 to TRBJ2-7, with 7 bases lining up with TRBD1. Trimming at V came to 4 bases and at J to 0 bases, leaving 3 bases not matched to a gene. The CDR3 length is 14 residues. CDR1 is MDHEN and CDR2 is SYDVKM in the germline V gene. The CDR3 loop is CASSYRGFSYEQYF. As DNA, the CDR3 is TGTGCCAGCAGTTACAGGGGCTTCTCCTACGAGCAGTACTTC.

There are many counts of this clonotype. The V gene is TRBV27, the J gene TRBJ2-7; TRBD1 might be the D (6 bases). Germline CDR1 and CDR2: MNHEY and SMNVEV (reference sequence). The V end was cut by 3 bases, the J end by 7 bases, with 19 bases between. The CDR3 sequence is 15 residues long. The CDR3 is CASSFWASHQGEQYF. The CDR3 DNA reads TGTGCCAGCAGTTTTTGGGCTAGCCACCAGGGGGAGCAGTACTTC.

This clonotype appeared many times. The CDR3 loop is CASSLAGAGTQYF. The DNA for the CDR3 is TGTGCCAGCAGCCTCGCGGGGGCGGGTACGCAGTATTTT. The chain carries TRBV7-2 and TRBJ2-3, with D possibly matching TRBD2 (7 bases). V was trimmed by 5 bases and J by 8 bases, leaving 14 bases between them. The germline gives CDR1 SGHTA, CDR2 FQGNSA. This CDR3 region has 13 residues.

The table lists this clonotype with many counts. The CDR3 nucleotides are TGTGCCAGCAGCTTAGTCCGACAGGGAGAGCAGTACTTC. Its translation is CASSLVRQGEQYF. This sequence joins TRBV7-8 and TRBJ2-7; TRBD1 agrees at 7 bases. This CDR3 spans 13 amino acids. The ends lost 1 base at V and 7 bases at J; junction bases unmatched: 4. Germline lookup yields CDR1 SGHVS and CDR2 FQNEAQ.

This clonotype was detected many times. The CDR3 nucleotides read TGTGCCAGCAGCCCGGCGGGAGGGATTGTCACCGGGGAGCTGTTTTTT. Its translation: CASSPAGGIVTGELFF. The genes are TRBV7-2 and TRBJ2-2; TRBD2 matches 9 bases. J was trimmed by 4 bases and V by 5 bases; bases with no gene match: 8. Germline loops: CDR1 SGHTA, CDR2 FQGNSA. This CDR3 contains 16 residues. Combining the CDR3 with reference TRBV7-2 and TRBJ2-2 gives the whole variable domain GAGVSQSPSNKVTEKGKDVELRCDPISGHTALYWYRQSLGQGLEFLIYFQGNSAPDKSGLPSDRFSAERTGGSVSTLTIQRTQQEDSAVYLCASSPAGGIVTGELFFGEGSRLTVL.

At least ten counts were recorded for this clonotype. The chain links TRBV6-5 to TRBJ2-5; D gene ambiguous. V lost 0 bases and J lost 1, with 12 bases in between. CDR3 size: 16 residues. Germline CDR1 reads MNHEY; CDR2 reads SVGAGI. The CDR3 loop reads CASSYSNFGSQETQYF. The DNA for the CDR3 is TGTGCCAGCAGTTACTCGAATTTCGGCTCCCAAGAGACCCAGTACTTC.